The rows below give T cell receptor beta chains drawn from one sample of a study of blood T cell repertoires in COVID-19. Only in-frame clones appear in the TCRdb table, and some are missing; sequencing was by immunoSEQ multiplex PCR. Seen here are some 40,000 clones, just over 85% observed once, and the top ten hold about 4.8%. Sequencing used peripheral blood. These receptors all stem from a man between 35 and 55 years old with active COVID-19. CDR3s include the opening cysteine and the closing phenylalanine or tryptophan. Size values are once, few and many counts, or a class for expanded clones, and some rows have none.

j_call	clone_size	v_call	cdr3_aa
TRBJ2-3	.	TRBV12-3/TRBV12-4	CASSDRATDTQYF
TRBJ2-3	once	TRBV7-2	CASSFLAGKWDTQYF
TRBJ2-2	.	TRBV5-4	CASSTGLGVPGELFF
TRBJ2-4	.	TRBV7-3	CASSLAGENIQYF
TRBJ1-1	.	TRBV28	CASQKGYTEAFF
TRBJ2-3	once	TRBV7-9	CASSFFQTDTQYF
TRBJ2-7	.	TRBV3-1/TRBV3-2	CASSPRDRESYEQYF
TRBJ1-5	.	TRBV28	CASKQSHSNQPQHF
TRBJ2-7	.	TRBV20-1	CSATREGLQYF
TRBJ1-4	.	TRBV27	CASCGQGGKLFF
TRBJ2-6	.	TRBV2	CASSTQGSGANVLTF
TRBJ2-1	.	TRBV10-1	CASSEYLAGFGNEQFF
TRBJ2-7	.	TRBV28	CASRGQGDYEQYF
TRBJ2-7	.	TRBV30	CAWSGFGLAGLEQYF
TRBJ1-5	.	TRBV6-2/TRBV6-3	CASSYGFRDYSNQPQHF
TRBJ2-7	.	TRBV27	CASDPQGAYEQYF
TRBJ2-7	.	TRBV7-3	CASSLETGHEQYF